The next 32 T cell receptor beta chains were all read from a single sample in a study of beta chain features in type 1 diabetes. Study results and limitations: There was a moderate but significant shortening of TCRB CDR3s in all four CD4+ subsets of Type 1 diabetes patients.

The authors reverse transcribed all of the isolated RNA, so sequencing captured expressed TCRB transcripts. Repertoires were generated with immunoSEQ multiplex PCR, while TCRdb's copy carries only in-frame clones and drops some. Of under 350,000 clones detected, 13% to 15% appear once; the ten largest clones hold 0.015% to 0.02%. What these receptors recognize is not known. Sequencing used naive CD4+ T cells from blood. These receptors were taken from a man under 40 with type 1 diabetes.

Note on this clone: Other DNA sequences in the same sample also yield this CDR3. This chain uses TRBV18 with TRBJ2-3; 10 bases map to TRBD2. CDR3 length: 16 amino acids. The ends lost 3 bases at V and 1 base at J; junction bases unmatched: 4. CDR1 and CDR2 (germline): KGHSH, LQKENI. The DNA for the CDR3 is TGTGCCAGCTCACCGAGGACTAGCGGAGGCACAGATACGCAGTATTTT. It codes for CASSPRTSGGTDTQYF.

The rearrangement links TRBV7-8 to TRBJ2-7, with 14 positions matching TRBD2. From germline, CDR1 is SGHVS and CDR2 FQNEAQ. This CDR3 has 17 residues. V dropped 3 bases and J dropped 2; count of bases not matched to a gene: 6. CDR3 amino acids: CASSFLGTSGRTYEQYF. DNA for the CDR3: TGTGCCAGCAGCTTCCTTGGGACTAGCGGGAGAACCTACGAGCAGTACTTC.

The chain joins TRBV5-1 to TRBJ1-4; weak D call: TRBD1 (5 bases). This CDR3 has 14 amino acids. V shed 1 base and J shed 12 bases, with 16 bases lying between them. Germline V gene data show CDR1 as SGHRS and CDR2 as YFSETQ. CDR3 bases: TGCGCCAGCAGCTTGACAGGTCAGGCACCCGAACTGTTTTTT. Translating it yields CASSLTGQAPELFF.

This clone appeared a few times. The chain recombines TRBV11-2 with TRBJ2-7; no firm D call. The CDR3 is made up of 15 amino acids. The V end lost 5 bases, the J end lost 6 bases, and 20 bases lay between the germline ends. Germline CDR1 and CDR2: SGHAT and FQNNGV. CDR3 in DNA: TGTGCCAGCAGCCCACCGAAGTCCGGGTACGGCGAGCAGTACTTC. Its translation: CASSPPKSGYGEQYF. The whole variable domain, remainder taken from reference TRBV11-2 and TRBJ2-7, is EAGVAQSPRYKIIEKRQSVAFWCNPISGHATLYWYQQILGQGPKLLIQFQNNGVVDDSQLPKDRFSAERLKGVDSTLKIQPAKLEDSAVYLCASSPPKSGYGEQYFGPGTRLTVT.

This clone was seen more than once but under ten times. The chain employs TRBV6-1 and TRBJ2-1; 8 bases are a match to TRBD2. V lost 6 bases to trimming and J lost 3 bases; unmatched junction nucleotides: 4. The CDR3 length is 14 residues. Germline CDR1 is MNHNS and CDR2 is SASEGT. CDR3 in amino acids: CASRAGASYNEQFF. CDR3 coding DNA: TGTGCCAGCAGAGCGGGAGCAAGCTACAATGAGCAGTTCTTC.

This clone has a handful of counts. V gene TRBV29-1 combines with J gene TRBJ2-2, with D unclear. V dropped 5 bases and J dropped 5 bases, with 9 bases sitting between them. The CDR3 contains 12 residues. The germline gives CDR1 SQVTM, CDR2 ANQGSEA. Here the CDR3 DNA reads TGCAGCGTTCAACGGGTGACCGGGGAGCTGTTTTTT. Translated, it gives CSVQRVTGELFF.

This clone was detected only a few times. V usage is TRBV29-1 and J usage is TRBJ2-7; 11 nucleotides agree with TRBD1. The V segment lost 4 bases and the J segment 6 bases; nucleotides outside the gene matches: 5. The CDR3 extends over 13 amino acids. CDR1 and CDR2 (germline): SQVTM, ANQGSEA. The CDR3 here is CSVAGTGGLEQYF. DNA for the CDR3: TGCAGCGTTGCCGGGACAGGGGGACTCGAGCAGTACTTC.

This clone has just a few counts. The V gene is TRBV18, the J gene TRBJ1-5, with TRBD1 as a possible D gene (5 bases). Trimming took off 2 bases at V and 3 bases at J, with 11 bases between the two ends. CDR1 is KGHSH and CDR2 is LQKENI in the germline V gene. The CDR3 is made up of 15 amino acids. This chain's CDR3 is CASSPSGFDNQPQHF. For the CDR3, the DNA is TGTGCCAGCTCACCATCAGGGTTCGACAATCAGCCCCAGCATTTT.

The chain combines TRBV2 with TRBJ1-2; D remains ambiguous. This CDR3 is 13 amino acids long. The germline CDR1 and CDR2 sequences are SNHLY and FYNNEI. CDR3 protein: CANSQMGLYGYTF. DNA of the CDR3: TGTGCTAACAGCCAAATGGGTCTCTATGGCTACACCTTC.

This clone has just a few counts. The chain joins TRBV7-9 to TRBJ1-1; 8 bases line up with TRBD1. J gave up 5 bases and V 5 bases, and 4 bases lay outside the gene matches. Germline assignment: CDR1 SEHNR and CDR2 FQNEAQ (reference sequence). This CDR3 has 13 residues. CDR3 DNA: TGTGCCAGCAGCCGACAGGGGAGGACTGAAGCTTTCTTT. This encodes CASSRQGRTEAFF.

The chain combines TRBV7-3 with TRBJ2-7; a possible D gene is TRBD1 (5 bases). Trimming stripped 4 bases from V and 6 bases from J, with 10 bases between. The CDR3 has 12 amino acids. Per germline, CDR1 SGHTA and CDR2 FQGTGA. Here the CDR3 reads CASSSTGFEQYF. The CDR3 coding sequence is TGTGCCAGCAGCTCCACAGGCTTCGAGCAGTACTTC.

The rearrangement joins TRBV28 to TRBJ2-7; D is uncertain. Per the germline V gene, CDR1 is MDHEN and CDR2 is SYDVKM. Deletions cut 6 bases from V and 4 bases from J, with 10 bases between. The CDR3 length is 12 residues. DNA of the CDR3: TGTGCCAGCAGCACCCTTCAGTACGAGCAGTACTTC. It specifies CASSTLQYEQYF.

The V call is TRBV7-6, the J call TRBJ2-7, with 7 bases matching TRBD1. Trimming removed 5 bases from V and 4 bases from J; junction bases left unmatched: 8. The CDR3 spans 14 residues. Looked up from germline, CDR1 is SGHVS and CDR2 is FNYEAQ. The chain's CDR3 is CASSPDRSTYEQYF. For the CDR3, the DNA is TGTGCCAGCAGCCCGGACAGGAGCACTTACGAGCAGTACTTC.

This clone has just a few counts. The J gene is TRBJ2-1, the V gene TRBV7-9; 10 bases match TRBD2. The CDR3 consists of 17 residues. V dropped 1 base and J dropped 4; count of bases not matched to a gene: 7. Germline lookup yields CDR1 SEHNR and CDR2 FQNEAQ (reference sequence). The CDR3 here is CASSLGLAGAYYNEQFF. The CDR3 nucleotides are TGTGCCAGCAGCTTAGGGCTAGCGGGAGCCTATTACAATGAGCAGTTCTTC. The variable domain in full, with the rest retrieved from reference TRBV7-9 and TRBJ2-1, is DTGVSQNPRHKITKRGQNVTFRCDPISEHNRLYWYRQTLGQGPEFLTYFQNEAQLEKSRLLSDRFSAERPKGSFSTLEIQRTEQGDSAMYLCASSLGLAGAYYNEQFFGPGTRLTVL.

This clone showed up just a few times. This chain uses TRBV5-1 with TRBJ2-7; the match to TRBD2 covers 7 bases. Trimming removed 3 bases from V and 0 bases from J; junction bases left unmatched: 6. The CDR3 extends over 15 amino acids. In germline, CDR1 is SGHRS, CDR2 YFSETQ. CDR3 sequence: CASSSGLVTSYEQYF. The DNA of the CDR3 is TGCGCCAGCAGCTCAGGACTAGTTACCTCCTACGAGCAGTACTTC.

This clone was counted a few times. The DNA of the CDR3 is TGTGCCAGCAGCCCGGGAGTCATGAACACTGAAGCTTTCTTT. Its protein product is CASSPGVMNTEAFF. This chain joins TRBV7-3 and TRBJ1-1, with D uncertain. V lost 5 bases to trimming and J lost 0 bases, with 10 bases between them. The CDR3 runs 14 residues. Germline lookup yields CDR1 SGHTA and CDR2 FQGTGA.

This chain connects TRBV9 to TRBJ2-1; 7 nucleotides agree with TRBD2. Germline assignment: CDR1 SGDLS and CDR2 YYNGEE. Trimming removed 4 bases from V and 8 bases from J; junction bases left unmatched: 9. The CDR3 consists of 14 residues. This chain's CDR3 is CASSPPRGDDEQFF. The CDR3 coding sequence is TGTGCCAGCAGCCCCCCCCGGGGGGACGATGAGCAGTTCTTC.

This clone occurred a few times. V usage is TRBV5-4 and J usage is TRBJ2-7; 10 bases are shared with TRBD1. There are 15 residues in the CDR3. Germline V lookup: CDR1 SGHNT, CDR2 YYREEE (reference sequence). J gave up 2 bases and V 3 bases, and 5 bases lay outside the gene matches. DNA of the CDR3: TGTGCCAGCAGCTACCCGGGACAGGGGACCTACGAGCAGTACTTC. This codes for CASSYPGQGTYEQYF.

This clone was detected only a few times. The CDR3 bases are TGTGCCACCAGCAGAGAAGGCGGGGGGGCCTACGAGCAGTACTTC. Its translation is CATSREGGGAYEQYF. The gene calls are TRBV15 and TRBJ2-7; TRBD2 aligns across 9 bases. Germline assignment: CDR1 LNHNV and CDR2 YYDKDF (reference sequence). The CDR3 runs 15 residues. The junction had 2 bases not matched to a gene; V was cut back by 0 bases and J by 2 bases.

In its sample, this clone was seen a few times. The rearrangement joins TRBV19 to TRBJ1-2; D call uncertain. V was clipped by 10 bases and J by 3 bases, with 6 bases between them. This CDR3 has 10 amino acids. Germline V gene data show CDR1 as LNHDA and CDR2 as SQIVND (reference sequence). The DNA of the CDR3 is TGTGCCACCGAGTACTATGGCTACACCTTC. Translation: CATEYYGYTF.

V usage is TRBV28 and J usage is TRBJ1-5; D ambiguous. V lost 8 bases to trimming and J lost 4 bases, with 12 bases between them. The CDR3 is 13 amino acids. The germline V gene has CDR1 MDHEN and CDR2 SYDVKM. CDR3 sequence: CASAQWQNQPQHF. Written as DNA, the CDR3 is TGTGCCAGCGCCCAGTGGCAGAATCAGCCCCAGCATTTT.

This clone was observed a few times. The chain has TRBV7-8 and TRBJ2-4, with TRBD2 matching 7 bases. The V gene's germline CDR1 is SGHVS and CDR2 FQNEAQ. The ends lost 1 base at V and 4 bases at J; junction bases unmatched: 4. The CDR3 is made up of 15 amino acids. The CDR3 reads CASSLGGSGKNIQYF. The DNA for the CDR3 is TGTGCCAGCAGCTTAGGCGGGAGCGGGAAAAACATTCAGTACTTC. The entire variable domain, with the rest obtained from reference TRBV7-8 and TRBJ2-4, is as follows: GAGVSQSPRYKVAKRGQDVALRCDPISGHVSLFWYQQALGQGPEFLTYFQNEAQLDKSGLPSDRFFAERPEGSVSTLKIQRTQQEDSAVYLCASSLGGSGKNIQYFGAGTRLSVL.

The chain employs TRBV15 and TRBJ2-1, with 8 bases fitting TRBD2. Germline-derived CDR1 and CDR2 are LNHNV and YYDKDF (reference sequence). This CDR3 contains 16 residues. V was pared by 0 bases and J by 2 bases, with 3 bases of the junction left unmatched. CDR3 nucleotides: TGTGCCACCAGCAGAGATGGGCGGGAGGCCTACAATGAGCAGTTCTTC. Protein sequence: CATSRDGREAYNEQFF.

This clone was detected a few times. The chain links TRBV5-1 to TRBJ1-2; a weak D match, TRBD1 (5 bases). This CDR3 comprises 13 residues. Germline V CDR1 and CDR2: SGHRS, YFSETQ. Trimming pared 2 bases from V and 4 bases from J, leaving 9 bases between. The CDR3 region has the DNA TGCGCCAGCAGCTTTGACAGACCCTATGGCTACACCTTC. Protein sequence: CASSFDRPYGYTF.

This clone was seen a handful of times. Here the CDR3 DNA reads TGTGCCAGCAGCGTAACGGGACAGGGGACGGACTATGGCTACACCTTC. It codes for CASSVTGQGTDYGYTF. This chain uses TRBV9 with TRBJ1-2, with 10 bases lining up with TRBD1. CDR3 size: 16 residues. Germline CDR1 reads SGDLS; CDR2 reads YYNGEE. V lost 1 base and J lost 3; bases outside the gene matches: 6. Combining the CDR3 with reference TRBV9 and TRBJ1-2 gives the whole variable domain DSGVTQTPKHLITATGQRVTLRCSPRSGDLSVYWYQQSLDQGLQFLIQYYNGEERAKGNILERFSAQQFPDLHSELNLSSLELGDSALYFCASSVTGQGTDYGYTFGSGTRLTVV.

This clone was observed a handful of times. The rearrangement links TRBV6-1 to TRBJ2-7, with TRBD1 identical over 9 bases. This CDR3 is built from 14 residues. V was pared by 4 bases and J by 0 bases, with 1 base of the junction left unmatched. Germline CDR1 and CDR2: MNHNS and SASEGT. The CDR3: CASSGTGDSYEQYF. CDR3 bases: TGTGCCAGCAGTGGGACAGGGGACTCCTACGAGCAGTACTTC.

In its sample, this clone was seen a few times. The chain uses TRBV29-1 and TRBJ2-3, with 10 bases that match TRBD1. The V and J ends lost 7 bases and 4 bases, in that order; junction bases with no gene match: 8. From germline, CDR1 is SQVTM and CDR2 ANQGSEA. The CDR3 runs 14 residues. CDR3 bases: TGCAGCGCCTCAGACAGGGGGCACGCAGATACGCAGTATTTT. Translation gives CSASDRGHADTQYF.

The V gene is TRBV28, the J gene TRBJ2-5, with D unresolved. The V gene's germline CDR1 is MDHEN and CDR2 SYDVKM. V gave up 6 bases and J gave up 5 bases, with 7 bases separating them. CDR3 length: 11 residues. This CDR3 is CASSQAETQYF. The CDR3 coding sequence is TGTGCCAGCAGCCAGGCGGAGACCCAGTACTTC. Using reference TRBV28 and TRBJ2-5 for the parts outside the CDR3, the full variable domain is DVKVTQSSRYLVKRTGEKVFLECVQDMDHENMFWYRQDPGLGLRLIYFSYDVKMKEKGDIPEGYSVSREKKERFSLILESASTNQTSMYLCASSQAETQYFGPGTRLLVL.

The chain uses TRBV5-1 and TRBJ1-4; tentatively, D is TRBD1 (5 bases). Between the trimmed V and J ends, which lost 2 bases and 7 bases, there was a span of 18 bases. The germline CDR1 and CDR2 sequences are SGHRS and YFSETQ. The CDR3 is 16 residues long. The CDR3 region is CASSFGTGVVPEKLFF. CDR3 sequence (DNA): TGCGCCAGCAGCTTCGGGACGGGGGTCGTTCCTGAAAAACTGTTTTTT. The entire variable domain, with the rest obtained from reference TRBV5-1 and TRBJ1-4, is as follows: KAGVTQTPRYLIKTRGQQVTLSCSPISGHRSVSWYQQTPGQGLQFLFEYFSETQRNKGNFPGRFSGRQFSNSRSEMNVSTLELGDSALYLCASSFGTGVVPEKLFFGSGTQLSVL.

In its sample, this clone was seen a few times. The chain has TRBV5-1 and TRBJ1-2, with D possibly matching TRBD1 (6 bases). CDR3 length: 13 amino acids. Trimming stripped 4 bases from V and 6 bases from J, with 13 bases between. Germline CDR1 is SGHRS and CDR2 is YFSETQ. CDR3 protein: CASSLGAADGYTF. The CDR3 nucleotides are TGCGCCAGCAGCCTGGGGGCTGCTGATGGCTACACCTTC.

This clone was found many times. The genes are TRBV15 and TRBJ1-1, with 9 bases aligning to TRBD1. The CDR3 is 12 residues long. In germline, CDR1 is LNHNV, CDR2 YYDKDF (reference sequence). V was clipped by 1 base and J by 11 bases; unmatched bases: 2. CDR3 DNA sequence: TGTGCCACCAGCAGAGTAGGACAGGGGGCTTTCTTT. Residues: CATSRVGQGAFF.

This clone occurred a few times. This chain connects TRBV5-4 to TRBJ1-2; D call uncertain. The CDR3 spans 15 residues. V dropped 4 bases and J dropped 2 bases, with 15 bases sitting between them. Germline V gives CDR1 SGHNT, CDR2 YYREEE (reference sequence). In DNA, the CDR3 is TGTGCCAGCAGCCAGACACCGGGAAGCAACTATGGCTACACCTTC. Its translation: CASSQTPGSNYGYTF.